These T cell receptor beta chains were read from a single sample in a study of OX40 agonist ivuxolimab in advanced cancers. Libraries were prepared by immunoSEQ multiplex PCR; TCRdb keeps only in-frame clonotypes and omits some of them. The data show tens of thousands of clones, around 84% seen once. Material: CD4+ or CD8+ T cells sorted from blood, obtained in a trial of the OX40 agonist ivuxolimab. These receptors were obtained from an adult with an advanced solid tumor such as melanoma, head and neck, liver or kidney cancer. Both conserved end residues are part of each CDR3. D genes are given only for firm matches. Clone size is stated in some rows and not others, as once, few, many or a class when expanded.

CDR3 DNA,CDR3 protein,clone size,D gene,V gene,J gene
TGTGCCAGCAGTTCGAGGGGGGGGCGAATTCAGCCCCAGCATTTT,CASSSRGGRIQPQHF,-,-,TRBV28,TRBJ1-5
TGTGCCAGCAGCTTTTTTACTCGAACCTCTCACTATGGCTACACCTTC,CASSFFTRTSHYGYTF,-,-,TRBV5-4,TRBJ1-2
TGTGCCACCTCCTCCGGGACCCGGAACACTGAAGCTTTCTTT,CATSSGTRNTEAFF,-,-,TRBV19,TRBJ1-1
TGTGCCAGCAGCCAGGACGGACGCGGGGAGCCCCAGCATTTT,CASSQDGRGEPQHF,-,-,TRBV5-6,TRBJ1-5
TGCGCCAGCAGCCAAGGGGTGACAGGGGGCGAGACGTATATCTTTAGCTACACCTTC,CASSQGVTGGETYIFSYTF,-,TRBD1,TRBV4-3,TRBJ1-2
TGTGCCAGCAGAAAGGGACACCTGAACACCGGGGAGCTGTTTTTT,CASRKGHLNTGELFF,-,-,TRBV6-5,TRBJ2-2
TGTGCCAGCAGCCCCACCAGGACAGGGCCGAACACCGGGGAGCTGTTTTTT,CASSPTRTGPNTGELFF,-,TRBD1,TRBV7-3,TRBJ2-2
TGTGCCAGCAGCTTAGTCTCCCAGGGCGCAGATACGCAGTATTTT,CASSLVSQGADTQYF,-,-,TRBV7-2,TRBJ2-3
TGTGCCAGCATTGACGCGGAGACCCAGTACTTC,CASIDAETQYF,-,-,TRBV28,TRBJ2-5
TGCGCCAGCAGCAGGACCGCCGGGACAGGGGGCGGGGGACGCTACGAGCAGTACTTC,CASSRTAGTGGGGRYEQYF,-,TRBD1,TRBV5-1,TRBJ2-7
TGTGCCAGCAGCCTTAGCGGGTTCAGAGAGACCCAGTACTTC,CASSLSGFRETQYF,-,TRBD2,TRBV7-3,TRBJ2-5
TGTGCTAGCAGGGTAGAGGAGGGACAGGGTAGAACAGATACGCAGTATTTT,CASRVEEGQGRTDTQYF,-,TRBD1,TRBV7-7,TRBJ2-3
TGTGCCAGCAGCGGCTATCGACAGGCCTTGAACACTGAAGCTTTCTTT,CASSGYRQALNTEAFF,-,-,TRBV5-6,TRBJ1-1
TGCGCCAGCAGCCAAGGACAGGGGGTTAAAGAGACCCAGTACTTC,CASSQGQGVKETQYF,few,TRBD1,TRBV4-1,TRBJ2-5
TGCGCCAGCAGGCACCGGGACCCCGGTTTATCTGAAGCTTTCTTT,CASRHRDPGLSEAFF,-,-,TRBV5-1,TRBJ1-1
TGTGCCAGCAGTTTATTAAGGGACAGGGGGTTTTGGGCTTTCTTT,CASSLLRDRGFWAFF,-,TRBD1,TRBV28,TRBJ1-1
TGTGCCAGCAGCCTAGGTAGGAATGAGCAGTTCTTC,CASSLGRNEQFF,-,-,TRBV9,TRBJ2-1
TGCGCCACCAGACCTCCTAGCGACCTTAACACCGGGGAGCTGTTTTTT,CATRPPSDLNTGELFF,-,-,TRBV10-1,TRBJ2-2
TGTGCCAGCAGGTCCTTAGAAGAGACCCAGTACTTC,CASRSLEETQYF,once,-,TRBV6-1,TRBJ2-5
TGTGCCAGCAGCCAAGGGACAGTTTATGGCTACACCTTC,CASSQGTVYGYTF,-,TRBD1,TRBV7-9,TRBJ1-2
TGTGCCAGCAGTGGGGGGGTAGCCAAAAACATTCAGTACTTC,CASSGGVAKNIQYF,-,-,TRBV2,TRBJ2-4
TGTGCCAGCAGCCCGTCCGACAGGGACCCTTCACCCCTCCACTTT,CASSPSDRDPSPLHF,-,TRBD1,TRBV7-6,TRBJ1-6
TGTGCCAGCAGCCTGGGCCTTGGGGGTGAAAAACTGTTTTTT,CASSLGLGGEKLFF,-,-,TRBV5-4,TRBJ1-4
TGTGCCAGCAGTTACACTACAAGTGGAAACACCATATATTTT,CASSYTTSGNTIYF,-,-,TRBV6-8,TRBJ1-3
TGCAGCGTTGAAGGGGACTTTGGTGAAAAACTGTTTTTT,CSVEGDFGEKLFF,-,-,TRBV29-1,TRBJ1-4
TGTGCCAGCAGCTTAGGCCGCGGCACAGATACGCAGTATTTT,CASSLGRGTDTQYF,-,-,TRBV11-3,TRBJ2-3
TGTGCCAGCAGCTTAGGGCCAGGATTCAATTCACCCCTCCACTTT,CASSLGPGFNSPLHF,few,-,TRBV11-2,TRBJ1-6
TGTGCCAGCAGCCAAGCCGCCAGGGGCTACAATGAGCAGTTCTTC,CASSQAARGYNEQFF,-,-,TRBV14,TRBJ2-1
TGCAGCGTTGTCAGGGGGAATGAAAAACTGTTTTTT,CSVVRGNEKLFF,-,TRBD1,TRBV29-1,TRBJ1-4
TGTGCCAGCAGCATTACACTTAACTATGGCTACACCTTC,CASSITLNYGYTF,-,-,TRBV7-8,TRBJ1-2
TGTGCCAGCAGTGACGACCGAGGGTGGTACGAGCAGTACTTC,CASSDDRGWYEQYF,-,-,TRBV2,TRBJ2-7
TGTGCCAGCAGATCGAATCAGGTGAACGAGCAGTACTTC,CASRSNQVNEQYF,-,-,TRBV7-9,TRBJ2-7
TGCGCCAGCAGCCGTTTAGGACAGGGAGGCTCGGAGACCCAGTACTTC,CASSRLGQGGSETQYF,few,TRBD1,TRBV5-1,TRBJ2-5
TGCGCCAGCAGCTTGGGGGAGGGTTCTGATTCACCCCTCCACTTT,CASSLGEGSDSPLHF,medium-sized,-,TRBV5-1,TRBJ1-6
TGTGCCAGCAGTGAATTCGCTAGCGGCCCTGGGAATGAGCAGTTCTTC,CASSEFASGPGNEQFF,-,TRBD2,TRBV6-1,TRBJ2-1
TGTGCCAGTAGTATCAGGGGGCGGGAGACCCAGTACTTC,CASSIRGRETQYF,-,TRBD1,TRBV19,TRBJ2-5
TGTGCCAGTAGTCCAGAAGCGGGGGGGTTGAAAGAGACCCAGTACTTC,CASSPEAGGLKETQYF,few,TRBD2,TRBV19,TRBJ2-5
TGTGCCCCCGCGCCCAGGTACACAGATACGCAGTATTTT,CAPAPRYTDTQYF,-,-,TRBV30,TRBJ2-3
TGCGCCAGCAGTGCGAACTCTTGGAATGAGCAGTTCTTC,CASSANSWNEQFF,few,-,TRBV10-1,TRBJ2-1
TGCGCCAGCAGGCACACGGAAAACTATGGCTACACCTTC,CASRHTENYGYTF,-,-,TRBV5-1,TRBJ1-2
TGTGCCACCAGCCGTGGGTTGGCGAACACTGAAGCTTTCTTT,CATSRGLANTEAFF,-,-,TRBV15,TRBJ1-1
TGTGCCTGGAGGGGGGGACAGGGATTTGGCTACACCTTC,CAWRGGQGFGYTF,once,TRBD1,TRBV30,TRBJ1-2
TGTGCCAGTAGTATAGGACAGGGATGGAGCAATCAGCCCCAGCATTTT,CASSIGQGWSNQPQHF,-,TRBD1,TRBV19,TRBJ1-5
TGCGCCAGCAGATCACAGGGGAACTCCTACGAGCAGTACTTC,CASRSQGNSYEQYF,-,TRBD1,TRBV5-1,TRBJ2-7
TGTGCCAGTAGCCGAGACGGGGGGGCAACTAATGAAAAACTGTTTTTT,CASSRDGGATNEKLFF,-,-,TRBV19,TRBJ1-4
TGTGCCAGCGGCATGGGGGGGCTCCAAGAGACCCAGTACTTC,CASGMGGLQETQYF,-,-,TRBV27,TRBJ2-5
TGTGCCAGCAGCTTGGCCGGGACAGGGGAATACGAGCAGTACTTC,CASSLAGTGEYEQYF,-,TRBD1,TRBV7-2,TRBJ2-7
TGTGCCACCAGCAGGGCCAGTTATTCACCCCTCCACTTT,CATSRASYSPLHF,once,-,TRBV15,TRBJ1-6
TGCGCCAGCGGAGACCCTCCGAACACTGAAGCTTTCTTT,CASGDPPNTEAFF,-,-,TRBV5-1,TRBJ1-1
TGTGCCATCAGTGACCTACTAGGACAGGTGAATAGAAACACCATATATTTT,CAISDLLGQVNRNTIYF,-,TRBD1,TRBV10-3,TRBJ1-3
TGTGCCAGCAGTGAAGTTAACCCCGGAAACACCATATATTTT,CASSEVNPGNTIYF,-,-,TRBV6-1,TRBJ1-3